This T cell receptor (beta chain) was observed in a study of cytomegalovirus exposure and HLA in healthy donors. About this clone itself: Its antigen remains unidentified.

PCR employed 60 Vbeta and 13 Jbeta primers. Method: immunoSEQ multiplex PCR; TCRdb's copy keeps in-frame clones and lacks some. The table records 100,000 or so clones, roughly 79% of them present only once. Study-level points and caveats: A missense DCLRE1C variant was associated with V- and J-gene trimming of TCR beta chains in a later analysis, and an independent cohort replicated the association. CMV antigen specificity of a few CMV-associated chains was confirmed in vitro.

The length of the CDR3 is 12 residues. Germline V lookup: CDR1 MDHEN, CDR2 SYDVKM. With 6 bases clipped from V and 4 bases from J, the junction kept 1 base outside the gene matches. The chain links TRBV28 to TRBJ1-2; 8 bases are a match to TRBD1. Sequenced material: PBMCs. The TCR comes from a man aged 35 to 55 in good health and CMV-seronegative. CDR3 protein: CASRQGVYGYTF. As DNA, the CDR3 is TGTGCCAGCAGACAGGGGGTCTATGGCTACACCTTC.